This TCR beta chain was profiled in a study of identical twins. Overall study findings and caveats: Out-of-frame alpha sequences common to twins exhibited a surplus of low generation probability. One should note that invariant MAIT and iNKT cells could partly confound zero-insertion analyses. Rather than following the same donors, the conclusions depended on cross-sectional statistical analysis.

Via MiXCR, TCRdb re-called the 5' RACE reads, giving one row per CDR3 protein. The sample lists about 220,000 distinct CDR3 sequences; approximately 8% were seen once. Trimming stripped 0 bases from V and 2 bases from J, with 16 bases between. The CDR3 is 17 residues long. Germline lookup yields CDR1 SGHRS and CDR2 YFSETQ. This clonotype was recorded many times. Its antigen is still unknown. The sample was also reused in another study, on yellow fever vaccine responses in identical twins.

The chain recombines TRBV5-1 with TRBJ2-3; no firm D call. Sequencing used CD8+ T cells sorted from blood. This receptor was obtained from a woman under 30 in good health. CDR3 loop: CASSLEGVFVSTDTQYF. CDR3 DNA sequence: TGCGCCAGCAGCTTGGAGGGCGTATTCGTATCCACAGATACGCAGTATTTT.